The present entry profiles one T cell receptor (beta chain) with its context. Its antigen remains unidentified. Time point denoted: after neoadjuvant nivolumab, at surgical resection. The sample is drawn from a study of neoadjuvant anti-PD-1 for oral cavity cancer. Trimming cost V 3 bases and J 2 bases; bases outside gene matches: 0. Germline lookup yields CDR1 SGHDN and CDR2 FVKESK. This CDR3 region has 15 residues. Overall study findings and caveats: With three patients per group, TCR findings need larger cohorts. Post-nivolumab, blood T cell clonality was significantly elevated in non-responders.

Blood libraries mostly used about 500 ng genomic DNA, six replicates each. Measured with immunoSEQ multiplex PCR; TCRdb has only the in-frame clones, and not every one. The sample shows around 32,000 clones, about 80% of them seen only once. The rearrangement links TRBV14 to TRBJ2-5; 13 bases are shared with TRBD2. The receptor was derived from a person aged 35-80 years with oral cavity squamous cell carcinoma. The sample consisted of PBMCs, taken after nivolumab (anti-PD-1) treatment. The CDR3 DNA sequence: TGTGCCAGCAGCCAGGGACTAGCGGGGCAAGAGACCCAGTACTTC. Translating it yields CASSQGLAGQETQYF.